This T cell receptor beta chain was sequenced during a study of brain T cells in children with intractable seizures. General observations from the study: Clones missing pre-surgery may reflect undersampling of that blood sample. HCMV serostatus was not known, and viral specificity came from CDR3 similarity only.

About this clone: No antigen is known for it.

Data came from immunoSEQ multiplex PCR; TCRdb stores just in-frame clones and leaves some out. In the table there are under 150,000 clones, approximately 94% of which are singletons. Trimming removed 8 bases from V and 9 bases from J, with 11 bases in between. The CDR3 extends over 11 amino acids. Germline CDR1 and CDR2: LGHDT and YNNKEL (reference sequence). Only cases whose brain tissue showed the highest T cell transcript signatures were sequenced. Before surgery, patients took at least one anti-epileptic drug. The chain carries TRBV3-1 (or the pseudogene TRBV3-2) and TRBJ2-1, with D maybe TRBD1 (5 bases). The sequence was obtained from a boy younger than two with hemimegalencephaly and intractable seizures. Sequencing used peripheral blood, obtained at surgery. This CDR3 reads CASGHTPEQFF. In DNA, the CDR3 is TGTGCCAGCGGACATACGCCTGAGCAGTTCTTC.